This T cell receptor (beta chain) came from a study of blood T cell repertoires in COVID-19. The V segment lost 4 bases and the J segment 5 bases; nucleotides outside the gene matches: 9. The CDR3 extends over 15 amino acids. CDR1 and CDR2 (germline): MDHEN, SYDVKM. The repertoire was sequenced with immunoSEQ multiplex PCR; TCRdb's copy has only in-frame clones and lacks some. In the table there are some 100,000 clones, about 88% of which are singletons. Sequences were obtained from peripheral blood. This sequence originates from a woman older than 75 with active COVID-19. The chain uses TRBV28 and TRBJ2-7; 9 nucleotides match TRBD1. DNA of the CDR3: TGTGCCAGCAGTTCCCAGGGGACAGGGATCGACGAGCAGTACTTC. This sequence encodes CASSSQGTGIDEQYF.